This T cell receptor beta chain was observed in a study of fetal regulatory T cell absence and autoimmunity. Study information: The IPEX patients lacked clinical diabetes but had exocrine pancreas autoimmunity. Overall study findings and caveats: Cord blood and pancreas showed broadly similar TRB gene family usage. Pancreas TCRs were oligoclonally enriched versus cord blood, some clones over 85-fold.

The V segment lost 4 bases and the J segment 4 bases; nucleotides outside the gene matches: 16. Germline CDR1 LNHDA, CDR2 SQIVND (reference sequence). The CDR3 loop spans 20 amino acids. Sequencing was at survey level. Generated by immunoSEQ multiplex PCR, the TCRdb table keeps only in-frame clones and is missing some. The sample includes tens of thousands of clones, about 79% of them seen just once. About this clone: Its antigen is unidentified.

Sequenced material: cord blood. The rearrangement links TRBV19 to TRBJ2-6; 10 positions match TRBD1. This sequence originates from a newborn boy with IPEX syndrome. The CDR3 DNA reads TGTGCCAGTAGTACTATACTCGGGACAGGGGTTTTCTACGGGGCCAACGTCCTGACTTTC. It yields the protein CASSTILGTGVFYGANVLTF.